The rows below give T cell receptor beta chains drawn from one sample of a study of T cell responses to AZD1222 COVID-19 vaccine. Using immunoSEQ multiplex PCR, the repertoire was profiled, and TCRdb retains in-frame clones only, with some absent. The table includes over 130,000 clones, about 93% detected once. Material: peripheral blood, obtained on day 0 of AZD1222 vaccination. These receptors originate from an adult in good health. CDR3s include the opening cysteine and the closing phenylalanine or tryptophan. Fields, in order: D gene, clone size, J gene, V gene, CDR3 DNA, CDR3 protein. A D gene is named only where the DNA matches it firmly. Clone size is given for some rows only: seen once, a few or many times, or a class if the clone is expanded.

TRBD1,.,TRBJ1-3,TRBV5-1,TGCGCCAGCAGCTTAACCATACAGGGGGCTACCGTCTCTGGAAACACCATATATTTT,CASSLTIQGATVSGNTIYF
.,.,TRBJ1-1,TRBV19,TGTGCCAGTAGCCGAATACAGGATCGGGCTTTCTTT,CASSRIQDRAFF
.,.,TRBJ2-5,TRBV2,TGTGCCAGCAGTGAACGTTTACTTCAAGAGACCCAGTACTTC,CASSERLLQETQYF
.,.,TRBJ1-1,TRBV5-1,TGCGCCAGCAGCTTGGGACAACCCACGGAAGCTTTCTTT,CASSLGQPTEAFF
.,once,TRBJ2-7,TRBV29-1,TGCAGCGTTGAAGGGCACTACGAGCAGTACTTC,CSVEGHYEQYF
.,.,TRBJ2-7,TRBV4-3,TGCGCCAGCAGCCAGGGGGCCGGATACGAGCAGTACTTC,CASSQGAGYEQYF
TRBD1,.,TRBJ2-6,TRBV19,TGTGCCAGTAAAGGGGGCGGAGCCTCCCCTGGGGCCAACGTCCTGACTTTC,CASKGGGASPGANVLTF
.,.,TRBJ2-7,TRBV7-6,TGTGCCAGCAGCTTTGGTCTGGGGGACTACGAGCAGTACTTC,CASSFGLGDYEQYF
TRBD2,.,TRBJ2-5,TRBV6-1,TGTGCCAGCAGTGTAGTGATACGCAGCGGGGGGGTTCAAGAGACCCAGTACTTC,CASSVVIRSGGVQETQYF
.,.,TRBJ1-6,TRBV11-2,TGTGCCAGCGGAGGAACACCCCTCCACTTT,CASGGTPLHF
.,.,TRBJ1-2,TRBV7-9,TGTGCCAGCAGCCCCCCCCGGGGGGGCTATGGCTACACCTTC,CASSPPRGGYGYTF
.,.,TRBJ1-2,TRBV6-1,TGTGCCAGCAGTGAAGCGGGGAGAGGGGGCTATGGCTACACCTTC,CASSEAGRGGYGYTF
TRBD1,few,TRBJ2-5,TRBV10-1,TGCGCCAGCAGTCCGGGACAGGGGATCGGCCAGTACTTC,CASSPGQGIGQYF
TRBD1,.,TRBJ1-5,TRBV6-2/TRBV6-3,TGTGCCAGCAGTTACTTCAAAGGGACAGGTTTGGGCAATCAGCCCCAGCATTTT,CASSYFKGTGLGNQPQHF
.,.,TRBJ1-6,TRBV7-8,TGTGCCAGCAGCTTAGCCCGCCCGGGTAGCTCCTATAATTCACCCCTCCACTTT,CASSLARPGSSYNSPLHF
.,.,TRBJ2-1,TRBV28,TGTGCCAGCAGATACGGGATTCGCGGGAATGAGCAGTTCTTC,CASRYGIRGNEQFF
.,.,TRBJ2-5,TRBV20-1,TGCAGCGACAGGCAAGAGACCCAGTACTTC,CSDRQETQYF
.,.,TRBJ1-2,TRBV4-3,TGCGCCAGCAGCCCCACTTACGGGGGAGCTAACTATGGCTACACCTTC,CASSPTYGGANYGYTF
.,.,TRBJ1-2,TRBV5-1,TGCGCCAGCAGCTTCCGGGACACCGAGCCCTATAACTATGGCTACACCTTC,CASSFRDTEPYNYGYTF
TRBD1,.,TRBJ2-7,TRBV15,TGTGCCACCAGCCTCCGACAGGGGGCTTACGAGCAGTACTTC,CATSLRQGAYEQYF
TRBD2,.,TRBJ2-3,TRBV10-2,TGCGCCAGCAGTGAGTCTGGCGGGAGGGGTACAGATACGCAGTATTTT,CASSESGGRGTDTQYF
.,few,TRBJ1-1,TRBV5-4,TGTGCCAGCAGCAGGGTTACGGACACTGAAGCTTTCTTT,CASSRVTDTEAFF
.,.,TRBJ1-1,TRBV12-3/TRBV12-4,TGTGCCAGCAGGACACTTGACACTGAAGCTTTCTTT,CASRTLDTEAFF
.,.,TRBJ2-7,TRBV7-9,TGTGCCAGCAGCCCGGCGGCGCCTAGCTACGAGCAGTACTTC,CASSPAAPSYEQYF
.,.,TRBJ1-6,TRBV19,TGTGCCAGTAGACTCGAGGGGCATTCACCCCTCCACTTT,CASRLEGHSPLHF
.,.,TRBJ2-7,TRBV6-1,TGTGCCAGCAGTGACCGGCTGCCTGAAAAGCCCTACGAGCAGTACTTC,CASSDRLPEKPYEQYF
.,.,TRBJ1-2,TRBV9,TGTGCCAGCAGCGTAGAGCAAGGGGGTAGTGGCTACACCTTC,CASSVEQGGSGYTF
TRBD1,.,TRBJ1-5,TRBV5-1,TGCGCCAGCAGCTTGGCAGGGGGCGCGGGTCAGCCCCAGCATTTT,CASSLAGGAGQPQHF
.,.,TRBJ1-3,TRBV5-1,TGCGCCAGCAGCTTGGAGCCCGTTGTCAGCTCTGGAAACACCATATATTTT,CASSLEPVVSSGNTIYF